These 14 T cell receptor beta chains were sequenced from one sample in a study of control samples from healthy donors and cancer patients. Using immunoSEQ multiplex PCR, the repertoire was profiled, and TCRdb retains in-frame clones only, with some absent. The repertoire holds 75,000 to 100,000 clones, under 90% seen once, with around 5.1% in the top ten. Sequenced input: blood. These receptors all come from a man aged 45-65 years in good health.

V and J are TRBV12-3 or TRBV12-4 and TRBJ1-4; D unclear. Trimming left V 2 bases short and J 4 bases short, with 5 bases between. This CDR3 has 13 amino acids. For the CDR3, the DNA is TGTGCCAGCAGTTTAAGCGATAATGAAAAACTGTTTTTT. Protein sequence: CASSLSDNEKLFF.

This chain joins TRBV7-2 and TRBJ2-5; 7 bases match TRBD1. The V and J ends lost 2 bases and 2 bases, in that order; junction bases with no gene match: 17. Germline values: CDR1 SGHTA, CDR2 FQGNSA. This CDR3 has 19 amino acids. Written as DNA, the CDR3 is TGTGCCAGCAGCTTATCCGGCCGGGACAGAAAATCGAGGCAAGAGACCCAGTACTTC. It is translated as CASSLSGRDRKSRQETQYF.

This rearrangement joins TRBV7-2 to TRBJ1-1; D gene unclear. The length of the CDR3 is 16 residues. Germline lookup yields CDR1 SGHTA and CDR2 FQGNSA. Deletions cut 5 bases from V and 1 base from J, with 17 bases between. The CDR3 protein is CASSRTVGFANTEAFF. The CDR3 DNA reads as TGTGCCAGCAGCAGAACGGTGGGGTTTGCGAACACTGAAGCTTTCTTT.

J is TRBJ2-1 and V is TRBV28, with 9 bases identical to TRBD2. Looked up from germline, CDR1 is MDHEN and CDR2 is SYDVKM. With 2 bases clipped from V and 2 bases from J, the junction kept 1 base outside the gene matches. This CDR3 has 15 amino acids. The CDR3 region has the DNA TGTGCCAGCAGTTTAGCGGGGGGGGCCTACAATGAGCAGTTCTTC. Its protein is CASSLAGGAYNEQFF.

The V gene is TRBV25-1, the J gene TRBJ1-4, with D possibly TRBD1 on 5 matching bases. Between the trimmed V and J ends, which lost 1 base and 5 bases, there was a span of 14 bases. The CDR3 loop spans 16 amino acids. CDR1 MGHDK and CDR2 SYGVNS come from the germline V gene. The CDR3 region has the DNA TGTGCCAGCAGTGAATTTGGGGCAGGGTCCAATGAAAAACTGTTTTTT. This translates into CASSEFGAGSNEKLFF. The full variable domain, rest sourced from reference TRBV25-1 and TRBJ1-4, is EADIYQTPRYLVIGTGKKITLECSQTMGHDKMYWYQQDPGMELHLIHYSYGVNSTEKGDLSSESTVSRIRTEHFPLTLESARPSHTSQYLCASSEFGAGSNEKLFFGSGTQLSVL.

The chain combines TRBV7-9 with TRBJ2-3; 7 bases agree with TRBD2. Germline CDR1 and CDR2: SEHNR and FQNEAQ (reference sequence). V shed 5 bases and J 3 bases; nucleotides not matched to a gene: 5. The CDR3 consists of 14 residues. CDR3 sequence reads: CASSPSRGTDTQYF. CDR3 nucleotide sequence: TGTGCCAGCAGCCCGTCGCGGGGGACAGATACGCAGTATTTT.

The chain uses TRBV19 and TRBJ2-7; the match to TRBD1 covers 9 bases. Germline assignment: CDR1 LNHDA and CDR2 SQIVND (reference sequence). This CDR3 is built from 14 residues. V shed 4 bases, J shed 3 bases, and the junction held 4 bases outside the gene matches. CDR3 sequence (DNA): TGTGCCAGTAGTAACACAGGGGGCGACTACGAGCAGTACTTC. It codes for CASSNTGGDYEQYF.

The chain couples TRBV7-9 to TRBJ2-5; weak D call: TRBD2 (6 bases). The CDR3 loop spans 15 amino acids. CDR1 and CDR2 (germline): SEHNR, FQNEAQ (reference sequence). The ends were cut back, 5 bases at V and 2 bases at J, with 15 bases in the middle. The CDR3, as DNA: TGTGCCAGCAGCGGGGGGTTGGTAGGGCAAGAGACCCAGTACTTC. It is translated as CASSGGLVGQETQYF.

This rearrangement joins TRBV10-3 to TRBJ2-7, with TRBD2 as a possible D gene (5 bases). Germline V gene lookup returns CDR1 ENHRY and CDR2 SYGVKD. The germline V and J ends were trimmed by 8 bases and 6 bases, with 14 bases remaining between them. CDR3 length: 12 residues. The CDR3 sequence: CAIGRGNGEQYF. Written as DNA, the CDR3 is TGTGCCATCGGCCGGGGAAACGGCGAGCAGTACTTC.

The rearrangement joins TRBV30 to TRBJ2-2, with D possibly being TRBD1 (6 bases). The CDR3 extends over 13 amino acids. Between the trimmed V and J ends, which lost 4 bases and 1 base, there was a span of 7 bases. CDR1 and CDR2 (germline): GTSNPN, SVGIG (reference sequence). The chain's CDR3 is CAWTTGNTGELFF. The CDR3 nucleotides read TGTGCCTGGACGACAGGGAACACCGGGGAGCTGTTTTTT. The full variable domain, its missing parts supplied by reference TRBV30 and TRBJ2-2, is SQTIHQWPATLVQPVGSPLSLECTVEGTSNPNLYWYRQAAGRGLQLLFYSVGIGQISSEVPQNLSASRPQDRQFILSSKKLLLSDSGFYLCAWTTGNTGELFFGEGSRLTVL.

This chain links TRBV28 with TRBJ1-3, with D unclear. The CDR3 runs to 16 residues. Trimming left V 2 bases short and J 0 bases short, with 11 bases between. Germline values: CDR1 MDHEN, CDR2 SYDVKM. The CDR3 here is CASSLVLSSSGNTIYF. As DNA, the CDR3 is TGTGCCAGCAGTTTAGTGCTTTCGAGCTCTGGAAACACCATATATTTT.

V and J are TRBV6-5 and TRBJ1-5, with TRBD1 identical over 8 bases. Germline V gene lookup returns CDR1 MNHEY and CDR2 SVGAGI. CDR3 length: 14 residues. V was clipped by 7 bases and J by 6 bases; unmatched bases: 8. CDR3: CASITTGAFQPQHF. CDR3 coding DNA: TGTGCCAGCATCACGACAGGGGCCTTTCAGCCCCAGCATTTT.

This clone was recorded a few times. The chain couples TRBV24-1 to TRBJ1-1; unclear D gene. V lost 5 bases, J lost 10 bases, and 7 bases lay in between. CDR1 is KGHDR, CDR2 SFDVKD, per germline. This CDR3 has 10 residues. CDR3 loop: CATSVSVAFF. CDR3 sequence (DNA): TGTGCCACCAGTGTTAGTGTAGCTTTCTTT.

The chain carries TRBV5-8 and TRBJ2-3, with 8 bases identical to TRBD2. Germline V gene sequence: CDR1 SGHTS, CDR2 YDEGEE. The CDR3 contains 14 residues. The J segment lost 5 bases and the V segment lost 0 bases, leaving 2 bases of the junction unmatched. The CDR3 region is CASSLGTSGDTQYF. In DNA, the CDR3 is TGTGCCAGCAGCTTGGGTACTAGCGGAGATACGCAGTATTTT.